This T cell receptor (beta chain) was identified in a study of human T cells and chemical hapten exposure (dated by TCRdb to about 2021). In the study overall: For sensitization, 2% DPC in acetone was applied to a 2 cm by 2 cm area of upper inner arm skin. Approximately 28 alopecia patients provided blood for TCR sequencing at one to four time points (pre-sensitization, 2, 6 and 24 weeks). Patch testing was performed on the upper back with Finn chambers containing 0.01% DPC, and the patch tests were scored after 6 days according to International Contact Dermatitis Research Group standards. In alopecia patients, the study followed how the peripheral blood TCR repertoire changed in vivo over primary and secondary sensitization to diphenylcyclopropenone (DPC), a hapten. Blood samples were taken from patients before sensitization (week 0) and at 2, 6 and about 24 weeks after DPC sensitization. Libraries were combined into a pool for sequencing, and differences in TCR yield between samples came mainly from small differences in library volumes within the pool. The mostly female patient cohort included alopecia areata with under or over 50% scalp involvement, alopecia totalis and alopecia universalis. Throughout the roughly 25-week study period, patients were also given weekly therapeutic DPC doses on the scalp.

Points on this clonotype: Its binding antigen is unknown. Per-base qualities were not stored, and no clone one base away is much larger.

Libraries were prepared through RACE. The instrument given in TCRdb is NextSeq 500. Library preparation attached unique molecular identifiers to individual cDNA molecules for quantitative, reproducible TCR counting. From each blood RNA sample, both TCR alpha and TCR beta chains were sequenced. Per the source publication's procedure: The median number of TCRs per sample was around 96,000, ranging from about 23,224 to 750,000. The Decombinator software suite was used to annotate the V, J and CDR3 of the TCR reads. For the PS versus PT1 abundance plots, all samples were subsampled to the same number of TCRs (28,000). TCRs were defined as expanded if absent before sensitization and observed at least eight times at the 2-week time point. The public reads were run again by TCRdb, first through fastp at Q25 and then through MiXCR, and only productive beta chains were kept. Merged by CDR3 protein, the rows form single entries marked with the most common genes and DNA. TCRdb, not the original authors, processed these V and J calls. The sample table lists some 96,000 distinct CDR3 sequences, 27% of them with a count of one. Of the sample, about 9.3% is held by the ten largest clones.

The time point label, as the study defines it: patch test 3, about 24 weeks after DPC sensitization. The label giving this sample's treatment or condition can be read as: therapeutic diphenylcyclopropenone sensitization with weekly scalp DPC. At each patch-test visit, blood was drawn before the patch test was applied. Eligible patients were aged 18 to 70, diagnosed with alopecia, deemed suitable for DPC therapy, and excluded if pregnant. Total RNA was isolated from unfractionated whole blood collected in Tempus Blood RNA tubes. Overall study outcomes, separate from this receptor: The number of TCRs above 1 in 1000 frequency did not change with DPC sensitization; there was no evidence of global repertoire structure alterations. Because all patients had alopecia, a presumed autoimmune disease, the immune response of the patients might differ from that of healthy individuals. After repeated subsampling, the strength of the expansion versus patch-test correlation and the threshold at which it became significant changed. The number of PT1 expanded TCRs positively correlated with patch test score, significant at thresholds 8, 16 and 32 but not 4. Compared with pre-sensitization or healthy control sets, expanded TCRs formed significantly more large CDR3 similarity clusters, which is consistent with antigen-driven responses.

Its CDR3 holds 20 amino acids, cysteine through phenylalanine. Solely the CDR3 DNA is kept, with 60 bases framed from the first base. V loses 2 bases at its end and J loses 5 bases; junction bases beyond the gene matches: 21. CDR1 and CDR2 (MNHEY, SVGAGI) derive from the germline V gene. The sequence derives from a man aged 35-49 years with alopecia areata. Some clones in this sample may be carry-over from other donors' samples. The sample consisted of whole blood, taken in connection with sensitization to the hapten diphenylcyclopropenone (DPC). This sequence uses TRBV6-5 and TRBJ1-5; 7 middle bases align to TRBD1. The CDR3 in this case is CASSYQGPNRRDSTHQPQHF. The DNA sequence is TGTGCCAGCAGTTACCAGGGCCCGAACCGTAGGGACAGCACGCATCAGCCCCAGCATTTT.